This section outlines one T cell receptor beta chain sequence together with its context. This entry comes from a study of blood T cell repertoires in COVID-19. At the level of the study: There were acute and convalescent COVID-19 samples, and they came from the United States, Italy and Spain.

The CDR3 loop spans 16 amino acids. Germline values: CDR1 SGHVS, CDR2 FQNEAQ. Trimming cost V 5 bases and J 5 bases; bases outside gene matches: 7. Produced via immunoSEQ multiplex PCR; TCRdb's table is partial and in-frame only. The table records under 250,000 clones, over 60% of them present only once. The sequence was obtained from a woman between 70 and 85 years old with acute or convalescent COVID-19. J is TRBJ1-4 and V is TRBV7-8; 11 bases map to TRBD1. The material sequenced was peripheral blood. CDR3 sequence reads: CASSLRTGGANEKLFF. Here the CDR3 DNA reads TGTGCCAGCAGCCTGCGGACAGGGGGCGCGAATGAAAAACTGTTTTTT.